This T cell receptor beta chain came from a study of T cells in Graves' hyperthyroidism and ophthalmopathy. Germline CDR1 is DFQATT and CDR2 is SNEGSKA (reference sequence). After removal of 0 bases from V and 1 base from J, the junction contained 6 bases not matched to a gene. CDR3 size: 15 residues. Amplified TCR beta CDR3 regions derived from RNA transcripts. The HTBI primer set was used in a first-round RT-PCR of the TCR CDR3. Using its own MiXCR run on the multiplex PCR reads, TCRdb lists one record per CDR3 protein. The repertoire has under 450,000 distinct CDR3 sequences, around a sixth of them found once; the top ten carry 12% to 15%. This clonotype was recorded at least ten times.

This TCR was recovered from a woman aged 18-29 years with Graves' hyperthyroidism. V and J are TRBV20-1 and TRBJ2-7, with 7 bases aligning to TRBD1. Specimen: blood. The CDR3 sequence: CSARDNRGPSYEQYF. The CDR3, as DNA: TGCAGTGCTAGAGATAACAGGGGACCTTCCTACGAGCAGTACTTC.